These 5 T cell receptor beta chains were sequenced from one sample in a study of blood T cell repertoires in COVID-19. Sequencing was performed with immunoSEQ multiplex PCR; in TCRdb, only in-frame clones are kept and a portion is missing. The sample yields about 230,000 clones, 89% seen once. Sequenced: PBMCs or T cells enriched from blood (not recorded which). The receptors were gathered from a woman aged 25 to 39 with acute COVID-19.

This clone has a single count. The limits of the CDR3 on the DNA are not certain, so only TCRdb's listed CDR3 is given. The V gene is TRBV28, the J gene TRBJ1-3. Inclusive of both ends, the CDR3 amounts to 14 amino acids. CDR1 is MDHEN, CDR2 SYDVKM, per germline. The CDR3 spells CASSSSGLGNTIYF.

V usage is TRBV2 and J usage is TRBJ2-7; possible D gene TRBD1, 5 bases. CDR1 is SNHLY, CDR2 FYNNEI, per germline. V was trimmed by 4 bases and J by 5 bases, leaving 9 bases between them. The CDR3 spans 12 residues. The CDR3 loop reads CASSVGVHEQYF. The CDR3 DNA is TGTGCCAGCAGTGTAGGGGTCCACGAGCAGTACTTC.

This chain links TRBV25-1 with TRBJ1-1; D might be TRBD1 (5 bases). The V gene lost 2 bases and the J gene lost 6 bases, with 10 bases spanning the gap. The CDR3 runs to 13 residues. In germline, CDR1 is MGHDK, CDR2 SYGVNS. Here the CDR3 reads CASSEQGMPEAFF. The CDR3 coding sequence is TGTGCCAGCAGTGAACAGGGTATGCCTGAAGCTTTCTTT.

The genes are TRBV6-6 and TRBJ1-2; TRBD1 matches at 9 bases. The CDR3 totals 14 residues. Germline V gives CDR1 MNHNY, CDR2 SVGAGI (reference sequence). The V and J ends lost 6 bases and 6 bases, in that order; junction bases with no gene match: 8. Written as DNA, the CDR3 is TGTGCCAGCAGACAAGCCGGGACAGGGAATGGCTACACCTTC. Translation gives CASRQAGTGNGYTF.

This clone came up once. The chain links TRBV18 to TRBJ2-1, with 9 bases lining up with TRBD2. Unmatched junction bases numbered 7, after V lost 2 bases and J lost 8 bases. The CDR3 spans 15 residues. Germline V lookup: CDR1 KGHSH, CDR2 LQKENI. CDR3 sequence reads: CASSPGAGGFDEQFF. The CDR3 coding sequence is TGTGCCAGCTCACCAGGAGCGGGGGGCTTCGATGAGCAGTTCTTC.